Below, 6 T cell receptor beta chains from the same sample are listed, as sequenced in a study of blood T cell repertoires in COVID-19. Profiling relied on immunoSEQ multiplex PCR, and the TCRdb table lists in-frame clones only, not all of them. In the table there are about 98,000 clones, around 75% of which are singletons. The source material was peripheral blood. The receptors derive from a man between 65 and 85 years old with acute or convalescent COVID-19.

The V gene is TRBV9, the J gene TRBJ2-1; D perhaps matches TRBD2 (5 bases). This CDR3 has 14 residues. V lost 3 bases and J 7 bases, leaving 14 bases between the germline ends. CDR1 SGDLS and CDR2 YYNGEE come from the germline V gene. The CDR3 sequence is CASSGWWGENEQFF. CDR3 nucleotide sequence: TGTGCCAGCAGCGGGTGGTGGGGAGAGAATGAGCAGTTCTTC.

V is TRBV11-1 and J is TRBJ2-7; D perhaps matches TRBD1 (6 bases). The CDR3 runs 15 residues. Trimming took 1 base from V and 4 from J, leaving 14 bases between them. Germline CDR1 is SGHAT and CDR2 is FQDESV (reference sequence). The CDR3 is CASSLGGRGSYEQYF. CDR3 nucleotides: TGTGCCAGCAGCTTAGGTGGCAGGGGATCTTACGAGCAGTACTTC.

This chain uses TRBV2 with TRBJ2-1, with D maybe TRBD2 (5 bases). Germline CDR1 reads SNHLY; CDR2 reads FYNNEI. The length of the CDR3 is 15 residues. The V gene lost 4 bases and the J gene lost 2 bases, with 12 bases spanning the gap. DNA for the CDR3: TGTGCCAGCAGTGGAGGAGCGGCGGCCTACAATGAGCAGTTCTTC. This gives the protein CASSGGAAAYNEQFF. Combining the CDR3 with reference TRBV2 and TRBJ2-1 gives the whole variable domain EPEVTQTPSHQVTQMGQEVILRCVPISNHLYFYWYRQILGQKVEFLVSFYNNEISEKSEIFDDQFSVERPDGSNFTLKIRSTKLEDSAMYFCASSGGAAAYNEQFFGPGTRLTVL.

The V gene is TRBV7-9, the J gene TRBJ2-1; 7 positions agree with TRBD1. This CDR3 is 14 amino acids long. Germline V gene data show CDR1 as SEHNR and CDR2 as FQNEAQ (reference sequence). Germline trimming cut 8 bases from V and 9 bases from J; bases unmatched to any gene: 13. CDR3: CASEGAFPGGEQFF. CDR3 in DNA: TGTGCCAGCGAGGGGGCATTTCCTGGAGGTGAGCAGTTCTTC.

V usage is TRBV6-5 and J usage is TRBJ2-7; D might be TRBD2 (5 bases). CDR1 is MNHEY and CDR2 is SVGAGI in the germline V gene. V was pared by 5 bases and J by 3 bases, with 14 bases between. The CDR3 extends over 14 amino acids. The DNA for the CDR3 is TGTGCCAGCAGTCCCGACTATTATAGCTACGAGCAGTACTTC. It encodes CASSPDYYSYEQYF.

This clone came up once. The CDR3 DNA follows: TGTGCCAGCAGCGTAGACAGGGGAGCCTACGAGCAGTACTTC. It codes for CASSVDRGAYEQYF. The V and J genes are TRBV9 and TRBJ2-7; 7 bases align to TRBD1. V lost 0 bases to trimming and J lost 2 bases; unmatched junction nucleotides: 2. The CDR3 runs 14 residues. Germline loops: CDR1 SGDLS, CDR2 YYNGEE.